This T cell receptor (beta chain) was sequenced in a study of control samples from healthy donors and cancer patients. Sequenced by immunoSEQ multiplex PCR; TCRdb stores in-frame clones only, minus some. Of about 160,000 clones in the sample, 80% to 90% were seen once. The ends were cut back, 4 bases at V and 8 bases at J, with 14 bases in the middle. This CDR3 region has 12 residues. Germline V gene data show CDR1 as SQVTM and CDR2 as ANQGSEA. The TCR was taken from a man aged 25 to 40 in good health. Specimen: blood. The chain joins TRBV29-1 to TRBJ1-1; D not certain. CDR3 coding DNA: TGCAGCGTTGCCGGACTTGCCGGGGAAGCTTTCTTT. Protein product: CSVAGLAGEAFF.